One and the same sample provided the 17 T cell receptor beta chains below, sequenced in a study of cytomegalovirus exposure and HLA in healthy donors. 13 Jbeta primers and 60 Vbeta primers were used for the PCR. The protocol was immunoSEQ multiplex PCR, while the TCRdb copy is restricted to in-frame clones and leaves out a portion. Counted here are 150,000 to 200,000 clones, around 80% occurring once; the ten biggest clones make up about 2%. The source material was PBMCs. The receptor set was obtained from a human donor in good health.

This chain joins TRBV10-3 and TRBJ2-3; 8 nucleotides match TRBD1. The CDR3 consists of 13 residues. Losses at the gene ends were 7 bases for V and 4 bases for J; bases not matched to a gene: 4. The germline CDR1 and CDR2 sequences are ENHRY and SYGVKD. The CDR3 nucleotides are TGTGCCATCAACCAGGGGGCCCCAGATACGCAGTATTTT. This translates into CAINQGAPDTQYF.

This clone was observed a handful of times. J is TRBJ2-1 and V is TRBV6-5; no reliable D call. In germline, CDR1 is MNHEY, CDR2 SVGAGI. Between the trimmed V and J ends, which lost 6 bases and 10 bases, there was a span of 10 bases. The CDR3 has 11 amino acids. The CDR3 reads CASSPGGEQFF. The DNA of the CDR3 is TGTGCCAGCAGCCCGGGTGGCGAGCAGTTCTTC.

J is TRBJ2-2 and V is TRBV2, with 7 nucleotides matching TRBD1. In germline, CDR1 is SNHLY, CDR2 FYNNEI. CDR3 length equals 15 residues. J lost 6 bases, V lost 3 bases, and 7 bases had no gene match. The CDR3 coding sequence is TGTGCCAGCAGTGAGCCTCGGGACAGCCCCGGGGAGCTGTTTTTT. Translating it yields CASSEPRDSPGELFF.

This sequence joins TRBV7-9 and TRBJ2-5, with TRBD1 matching 11 bases. Germline CDR1 and CDR2: SEHNR and FQNEAQ (reference sequence). With 3 bases clipped from V and 5 bases from J, the junction kept 8 bases outside the gene matches. This CDR3 has 16 amino acids. The CDR3 DNA sequence: TGTGCCAGCAGCTTCCTGGACAGGGGGCTGGGGGAGACCCAGTACTTC. Translating it yields CASSFLDRGLGETQYF.

The chain couples TRBV9 to TRBJ1-1; D unresolved. Germline loops: CDR1 SGDLS, CDR2 YYNGEE. The CDR3 length is 12 residues. Deletions cut 4 bases from V and 3 bases from J, with 7 bases between. CDR3 residues: CASSPGDTEAFF. The CDR3 region has the DNA TGTGCCAGCAGCCCCGGAGACACTGAAGCTTTCTTT.

V usage is TRBV27 and J usage is TRBJ2-7, with D possibly matching TRBD1 (6 bases). The germline gives CDR1 MNHEY, CDR2 SMNVEV (reference sequence). Deletions cut 6 bases from V and 3 bases from J, with 18 bases between. The CDR3 totals 15 residues. For the CDR3, the DNA is TGTGCCAGCAGCGAACAAACCCAGGGGATCTACGAGCAGTACTTC. Translating it yields CASSEQTQGIYEQYF.

This clone was seen a handful of times. The chain uses TRBV4-1 and TRBJ2-5, with 7 bases fitting TRBD2. CDR1 is MGHRA and CDR2 is YSYEKL in the germline V gene. V was pared by 5 bases and J by 4 bases, with 4 bases of the junction left unmatched. The CDR3 is 13 amino acids. The CDR3 loop reads CASSALAPETQYF. The DNA for the CDR3 is TGCGCCAGCAGCGCACTAGCGCCAGAGACCCAGTACTTC.

This clone was seen more than once but under ten times. The DNA for the CDR3 is TGCGCCAGCAGCCAAGATCTGGGGAGGGGATCAGATACGCAGTATTTT. Protein product: CASSQDLGRGSDTQYF. This chain joins TRBV4-3 and TRBJ2-3; TRBD2 aligns across 7 bases. CDR1 and CDR2 (germline): LGHNA, YSLEER. V lost 0 bases and J lost 4; bases outside the gene matches: 7. CDR3 length: 16 residues.

The chain has TRBV19 and TRBJ1-6; D may be TRBD1 (5 bases). Trimming cost V 3 bases and J 10 bases, with 22 bases left between them. The CDR3 has 17 residues. Germline CDR1 is LNHDA and CDR2 is SQIVND (reference sequence). The CDR3 reads CASSITWPPLKGSPLHF. CDR3 coding DNA: TGTGCCAGTAGTATTACCTGGCCGCCACTTAAGGGGTCACCCCTCCACTTT.

The chain combines TRBV6-7 with TRBJ2-7; 8 bases fit TRBD1. TRBV6-7 is an open reading frame, and its role is uncertain. This CDR3 region has 15 residues. The V gene end was trimmed by 7 bases and the J gene end by 0 bases; junction bases not matched to a gene: 8. Here the CDR3 DNA reads TGTGCCAGCACCCGGACAGGGACCTGCTCCTACGAGCAGTACTTC. It is translated as CASTRTGTCSYEQYF.

The rearrangement uses TRBV7-2 and TRBJ1-2; TRBD1 matches 10 bases. Germline V gene data show CDR1 as SGHTA and CDR2 as FQGNSA. V dropped 4 bases and J dropped 3; count of bases not matched to a gene: 5. The CDR3 covers 15 residues. The chain's CDR3 is CASSSTGGPYYGYTF. Here the CDR3 DNA reads TGTGCCAGCAGCTCGACAGGGGGCCCCTACTATGGCTACACCTTC.

The chain links TRBV27 to TRBJ1-1; 8 bases agree with TRBD1. V shed 4 bases and J 7 bases; nucleotides not matched to a gene: 5. The CDR3 is 13 amino acids. CDR1 MNHEY and CDR2 SMNVEV come from the germline V gene (reference sequence). The CDR3 DNA follows: TGTGCCAGCAGTTGGGGACAGGACTATGAAGCTTTCTTT. This translates into CASSWGQDYEAFF.

The J gene is TRBJ2-7, the V gene TRBV6-5; 10 nucleotides match TRBD1. With 1 base clipped from V and 1 base from J, the junction kept 1 base outside the gene matches. The CDR3 contains 15 residues. Germline V gene sequence: CDR1 MNHEY, CDR2 SVGAGI. The CDR3 spells CASSYWTGGSYEQYF. The DNA for the CDR3 is TGTGCCAGCAGTTACTGGACAGGGGGTTCCTACGAGCAGTACTTC.

A note on this clone: One end of the junction varies from germline; a read error may be responsible. The chain joins TRBV9 to TRBJ2-5; tentative D call: TRBD2 (6 bases). Germline V gene lookup returns CDR1 SGDLS and CDR2 YYNGEE. This CDR3 is 14 amino acids long. CDR3 in DNA: TGTGCCACCTCGCCGGGGGTCGAGCAAGAGACCCGGTACTTC. Protein product: CATSPGVEQETRYF.

V and J are TRBV27 and TRBJ2-7, with D possibly TRBD1 on 5 matching bases. Germline V gives CDR1 MNHEY, CDR2 SMNVEV (reference sequence). There are 13 residues in the CDR3. Deletions cut 3 bases from V and 4 bases from J, with 10 bases between. CDR3 residues: CASSFGHIYEQYF. The CDR3 nucleotides are TGTGCCAGCAGTTTTGGACATATATACGAGCAGTACTTC.

This clone was counted a single time. This chain connects TRBV12-5 to TRBJ1-2; D not certain. This CDR3 has 11 residues. Germline loops: CDR1 LGHNT, CDR2 FRNRAP. V was shortened by 2 bases and J by 11 bases, with 9 bases between the two germline ends. CDR3 coding DNA: TGTGCTAGTGGTTTGCCACGGGAATACACCTTC. This encodes CASGLPREYTF.

The chain has TRBV11-2 and TRBJ1-2; D gene ambiguous. With 1 base removed from V and 8 bases from J, the gap between germline ends came to 11 bases. Per germline, CDR1 SGHAT and CDR2 FQNNGV. CDR3 size: 13 residues. The CDR3 here is CASSLGVIRGYTF. The CDR3 DNA sequence: TGTGCCAGCAGCTTAGGCGTCATCCGGGGCTACACCTTC.